One sample yielded the 14 T cell receptor beta chains listed below, sequenced in a study of shared clonotypes between healthy human individuals. Terminally differentiated effector memory CD45RA+ cells were excluded by CCR7 positive selection of CD45RO-negative cells. Clones were sequenced by immunoSEQ multiplex PCR, and TCRdb holds only the in-frame ones, with some missing. The sample has about 590,000 clones; around 95% are singletons. Specimen: naive CD8+ T cells sorted from blood. These receptors all come from a woman in her twenties or thirties in good health.

As for this clone: Different DNA sequences within this sample yield the same CDR3. The rearrangement joins TRBV27 to TRBJ2-5, with D uncertain. Deletions cut 6 bases from V and 2 bases from J, with 7 bases between. CDR1 and CDR2 from the germline V gene are MNHEY and SMNVEV (reference sequence). The length of the CDR3 is 12 residues. The CDR3 nucleotides are TGTGCCAGCAGGGGTGGGCAAGAGACCCAGTACTTC. It translates to CASRGGQETQYF.

The rearrangement joins TRBV9 to TRBJ2-2, with 9 bases that match TRBD2. There are 17 residues in the CDR3. The V gene end was trimmed by 2 bases and the J gene end by 1 base; junction bases not matched to a gene: 6. Germline assignment: CDR1 SGDLS and CDR2 YYNGEE. CDR3 sequence reads: CASSVPLAGVNTGELFF. The CDR3 DNA follows: TGTGCCAGCAGCGTCCCTTTAGCGGGAGTGAACACCGGGGAGCTGTTTTTT.

This rearrangement joins TRBV6-4 to TRBJ1-5; D gene uncertain. This CDR3 spans 15 amino acids. The germline gives CDR1 MRHNA, CDR2 SNTAGT. Trimming cost V 4 bases and J 3 bases, with 13 bases left between them. The CDR3 protein is CASSAPGGYNQPQHF. CDR3 in DNA: TGTGCCAGCAGTGCCCCGGGCGGGTACAATCAGCCCCAGCATTTT.

V gene TRBV28 combines with J gene TRBJ2-7; D is possibly TRBD2 (6 bases). This CDR3 contains 14 residues. Trimming took off 6 bases at V and 7 bases at J, with 19 bases between the two ends. CDR1 MDHEN and CDR2 SYDVKM come from the germline V gene. For the CDR3, the DNA is TGTGCCAGCAGCAAACCGGGAGCCGCGGGAGAGCAGTACTTC. Translating gives CASSKPGAAGEQYF.

The chain has TRBV2 and TRBJ2-2; D ambiguous. This CDR3 spans 13 amino acids. Trimming cost V 3 bases and J 6 bases, with 8 bases left between them. The germline V gene encodes CDR1 SNHLY and CDR2 FYNNEI. CDR3 amino acids: CASSDDPSGELFF. CDR3 bases: TGTGCCAGCAGTGACGATCCATCCGGGGAGCTGTTTTTT.

The chain combines TRBV5-4 with TRBJ2-1; 7 bases fit TRBD2. V shed 4 bases, J shed 6 bases, and the junction held 4 bases outside the gene matches. The germline V gene encodes CDR1 SGHNT and CDR2 YYREEE (reference sequence). CDR3 size: 13 residues. The CDR3 is CASSRTGGNEQFF. Here the CDR3 DNA reads TGTGCCAGCAGCCGGACGGGGGGCAATGAGCAGTTCTTC.

The genes are TRBV7-9 and TRBJ2-1, with TRBD2 identical over 14 bases. The CDR3 has 18 residues. CDR1 is SEHNR, CDR2 FQNEAQ, per germline (reference sequence). V lost 4 bases, J lost 1 base, and 6 bases stayed unmatched. The CDR3 spells CASSSGLAGGISYNEQFF. Here the CDR3 DNA reads TGTGCCAGCAGCTCAGGACTAGCGGGGGGTATATCCTACAATGAGCAGTTCTTC.

This chain links TRBV15 with TRBJ2-3, with D maybe TRBD2 (5 bases). Trimming left V 0 bases short and J 0 bases short, with 16 bases between. Germline values: CDR1 LNHNV, CDR2 YYDKDF (reference sequence). The CDR3 has 18 amino acids. The CDR3 region has the DNA TGTGCCACCAGCAGAGATAGGTCGAGGGAGTTAAGCACAGATACGCAGTATTTT. Translated: CATSRDRSRELSTDTQYF. The full variable domain, completed using reference TRBV15 and TRBJ2-3, is DAMVIQNPRYQVTQFGKPVTLSCSQTLNHNVMYWYQQKSSQAPKLLFHYYDKDFNNEADTPDNFQSRRPNTSFCFLDIRSPGLGDTAMYLCATSRDRSRELSTDTQYFGPGTRLTVL.

This clone was seen a few times. The chain joins TRBV27 to TRBJ1-5; D gene uncertain. V lost 6 bases to trimming and J lost 3 bases, with 9 bases between them. The CDR3 runs 13 residues. Germline CDR1 MNHEY, CDR2 SMNVEV (reference sequence). The CDR3 bases are TGTGCCAGCAGCTTGGCCATCAATCAGCCCCAGCATTTT. This translates into CASSLAINQPQHF.

The chain employs TRBV11-1 and TRBJ2-4; D perhaps matches TRBD2 (5 bases). The CDR3 contains 13 residues. Germline V gene data show CDR1 as SGHAT and CDR2 as FQDESV (reference sequence). V dropped 4 bases and J dropped 9 bases, with 13 bases sitting between them. This CDR3 reads CASSSDYVGIQYF. CDR3 in DNA: TGTGCCAGCAGCTCTGACTATGTAGGCATTCAGTACTTC. The full variable domain, completed using reference TRBV11-1 and TRBJ2-4, is EAEVAQSPRYKITEKSQAVAFWCDPISGHATLYWYRQILGQGPELLVQFQDESVVDDSQLPKDRFSAERLKGVDSTLKIQPAELGDSAMYLCASSSDYVGIQYFGAGTRLSVL.

The V gene is TRBV2, the J gene TRBJ2-2, with 11 bases aligning to TRBD2. Germline trimming cut 6 bases from V and 7 bases from J; bases unmatched to any gene: 13. CDR3 length: 17 amino acids. Germline loops: CDR1 SNHLY, CDR2 FYNNEI. The CDR3 loop is CASRGSLAGGSGGELFF. Written as DNA, the CDR3 is TGTGCCAGCAGGGGGTCGCTAGCGGGAGGCAGCGGCGGGGAGCTGTTTTTT.

The rearrangement joins TRBV13 to TRBJ2-1, with 11 bases aligning to TRBD2. CDR1 and CDR2 (germline): PRHDT, FYEKMQ (reference sequence). Unmatched junction bases numbered 7, after V lost 6 bases and J lost 6 bases. The CDR3 has 15 amino acids. The CDR3 nucleotides are TGTGCCAGCAGGTCTACTAGCGGGAGTCCCAATGAGCAGTTCTTC. Encoded protein: CASRSTSGSPNEQFF.

This clone came up once. This chain connects TRBV27 to TRBJ2-3; 8 nucleotides line up with TRBD2. Looked up from germline, CDR1 is MNHEY and CDR2 is SMNVEV (reference sequence). Germline trimming cut 8 bases from V and 6 bases from J; bases unmatched to any gene: 10. This CDR3 is 14 amino acids long. The CDR3 DNA reads as TGTGCCAGCGCCTGGCGGGAGGAGACGGATACGCAGTATTTT. This translates into CASAWREETDTQYF.

The gene calls are TRBV29-1 and TRBJ2-1, with a weak D call TRBD2 (5 bases). The CDR3 has 15 residues. The ends were cut back, 5 bases at V and 0 bases at J, with 14 bases in the middle. Germline CDR1 is SQVTM and CDR2 is ANQGSEA. The CDR3 here is CSVPGGPSSYNEQFF. CDR3 nucleotides: TGCAGCGTTCCGGGCGGGCCAAGCTCCTACAATGAGCAGTTCTTC.